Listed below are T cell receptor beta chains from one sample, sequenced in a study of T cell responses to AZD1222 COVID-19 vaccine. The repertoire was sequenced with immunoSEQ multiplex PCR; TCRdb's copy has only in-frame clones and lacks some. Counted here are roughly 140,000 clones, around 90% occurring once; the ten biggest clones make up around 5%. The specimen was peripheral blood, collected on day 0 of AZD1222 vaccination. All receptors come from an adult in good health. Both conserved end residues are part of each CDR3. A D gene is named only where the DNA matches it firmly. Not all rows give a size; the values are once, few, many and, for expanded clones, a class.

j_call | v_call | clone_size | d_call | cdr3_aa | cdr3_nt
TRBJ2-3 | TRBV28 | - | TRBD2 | CASRTPASGSTDTQYF | TGTGCCAGCAGGACCCCGGCTAGCGGGAGCACAGATACGCAGTATTTT
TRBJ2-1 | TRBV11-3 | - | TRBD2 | CASSPAGGRNEQFF | TGTGCCAGCAGCCCAGCGGGGGGGCGTAATGAGCAGTTCTTC
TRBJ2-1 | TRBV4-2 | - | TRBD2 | CASSPAWGGSYNEQFF | TGTGCCAGCAGTCCGGCCTGGGGGGGGTCCTACAATGAGCAGTTCTTC
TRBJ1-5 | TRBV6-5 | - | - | CASSPSGANQPQHF | TGTGCCAGCAGCCCCAGTGGTGCCAATCAGCCCCAGCATTTT
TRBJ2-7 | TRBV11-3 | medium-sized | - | CASSLNSGGSGEQYF | TGTGCCAGCAGCTTGAATAGCGGAGGATCGGGCGAGCAGTACTTC
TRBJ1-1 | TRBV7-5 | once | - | CARSLEVNEKYTEAFF | TGTGCCAGAAGCTTAGAGGTAAATGAGAAGTACACTGAAGCTTTCTTT
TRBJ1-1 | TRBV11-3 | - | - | CASSLGVWTEAFF | TGTGCCAGCAGCTTGGGAGTTTGGACTGAAGCTTTCTTT
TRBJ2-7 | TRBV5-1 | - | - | CASSSLGTSSYEQYF | TGCGCCAGCAGCTCTCTAGGAACGAGCTCCTACGAGCAGTACTTC
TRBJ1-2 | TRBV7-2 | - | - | CASSLAGGGPVGYTF | TGTGCCAGCAGCTTAGCGGGGGGGGGCCCCGTGGGCTACACCTTC
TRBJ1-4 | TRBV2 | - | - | CASRRTNEKLFF | TGTGCCAGCAGGAGAACTAATGAAAAACTGTTTTTT
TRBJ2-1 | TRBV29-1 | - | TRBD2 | CSATPGAGGSPYNEQFF | TGCAGCGCCACACCTGGGGCGGGGGGGTCACCTTACAATGAGCAGTTCTTC
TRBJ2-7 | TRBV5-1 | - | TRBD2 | CASSPEGTSGSYEQYF | TGCGCCAGCAGCCCAGAGGGGACTAGCGGAAGCTACGAGCAGTACTTC
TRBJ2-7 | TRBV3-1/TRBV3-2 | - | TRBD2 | CASKSGSTYEQYF | TGTGCCAGCAAAAGCGGGAGTACCTACGAGCAGTACTTC
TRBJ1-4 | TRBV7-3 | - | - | CASSSLWGARKLFF | TGTGCCAGCAGCTCCTTGTGGGGGGCACGAAAACTGTTTTTT
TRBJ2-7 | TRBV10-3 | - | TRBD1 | CAISELGQGGGEQYF | TGTGCCATCAGTGAACTCGGACAGGGGGGTGGGGAGCAGTACTTC
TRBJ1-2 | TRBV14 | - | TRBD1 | CASSRAGGYGYTF | TGTGCCAGCAGCCGAGCAGGGGGCTATGGCTACACCTTC
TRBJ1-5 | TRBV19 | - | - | CASKRDSNQPQHF | TGTGCCAGTAAAAGAGATAGCAATCAGCCCCAGCATTTT
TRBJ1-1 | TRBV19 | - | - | CASSSQVGTEAFF | TGTGCCAGTAGTTCCCAGGTCGGCACTGAAGCTTTCTTT
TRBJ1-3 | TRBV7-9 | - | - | CASSLPQDNSGNTIYF | TGTGCCAGCAGCTTACCACAGGATAATTCTGGAAACACCATATATTTT
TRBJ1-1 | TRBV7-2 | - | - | CASSYRGSTLGNTEAFF | TGTGCCAGCAGCTATCGTGGGAGCACTTTGGGGAACACTGAAGCTTTCTTT
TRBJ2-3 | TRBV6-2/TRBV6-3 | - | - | CASSYSGSKLSTDTQYF | TGTGCCAGCAGTTACTCGGGCAGTAAGCTTAGCACAGATACGCAGTATTTT
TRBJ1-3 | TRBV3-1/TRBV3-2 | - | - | CASSPSSGNTIYF | TGTGCCAGCAGCCCGAGCTCTGGAAACACCATATATTTT
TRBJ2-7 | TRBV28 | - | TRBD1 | CASRNGQAIFYEQYF | TGTGCCAGCAGAAATGGACAGGCCATTTTCTACGAGCAGTACTTC
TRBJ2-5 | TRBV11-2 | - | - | CASSTTGTRETQYF | TGTGCCAGCAGCACCACCGGGACTCGAGAGACCCAGTACTTC
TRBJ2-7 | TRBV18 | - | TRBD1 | CASSPSGTGEFGHYEQYF | TGTGCCAGCTCACCCTCCGGGACAGGGGAATTTGGGCACTACGAGCAGTACTTC
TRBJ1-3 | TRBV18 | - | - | CASSPPSFNSGNTIYF | TGTGCCAGCTCACCACCGTCGTTTAACTCTGGAAACACCATATATTTT
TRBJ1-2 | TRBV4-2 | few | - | CASSQVVRTTGGYTF | TGTGCCAGCAGCCAAGTGGTGAGGACGACGGGGGGCTACACCTTC
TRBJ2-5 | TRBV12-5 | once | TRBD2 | CASVRGGEETQYF | TGTGCTAGTGTCCGGGGGGGCGAAGAGACCCAGTACTTC
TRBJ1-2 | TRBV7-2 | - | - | CASSLVGADYGYTF | TGTGCCAGCAGCTTAGTAGGGGCTGACTATGGCTACACCTTC
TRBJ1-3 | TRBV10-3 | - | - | CAISDSVGPGNTIYF | TGTGCCATCAGTGACTCAGTCGGTCCTGGAAACACCATATATTTT
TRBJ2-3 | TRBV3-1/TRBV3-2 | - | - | CASSQVGSVPQYF | TGTGCCAGCAGCCAAGTCGGGAGCGTTCCGCAGTATTTT
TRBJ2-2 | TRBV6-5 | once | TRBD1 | CASSRGTENTGELFF | TGTGCCAGCAGTCGAGGGACAGAGAACACCGGGGAGCTGTTTTTT